This T cell receptor (beta chain) appears in the sequencing data of a study of T cell repertoires in cytomegalovirus infection. Using its own MiXCR run on the reads, TCRdb lists one record per CDR3 protein. The sample shows 300,000 or so distinct CDR3 sequences, around 9.6% of them seen only once. This clonotype was picked up a small number of times. The trim removed 2 bases at V and 4 bases at J, leaving 2 bases unmatched. CDR3 size: 13 residues. The germline V gene has CDR1 DFQATT and CDR2 SNEGSKA (reference sequence). Sequencing was performed on PBMCs. The V and J genes are TRBV20-1 and TRBJ1-3; 7 nucleotides match TRBD1. This receptor was taken from a human donor in good health (CMV status not recorded). Some clones in this sample may be carry-over from other donors' samples. CDR3 nucleotides: TGCAGTGCTAGACAGGGGGGAGGAAACACCATATATTTT. Residues: CSARQGGGNTIYF.